The clone carrying this TCR beta chain has a count of ten or more. Unique molecular identifiers were incorporated into the prepared TCRbeta library. TCRdb re-analysed the PCR reads in MiXCR, keeping a single row per CDR3 protein. The sample carries 400,000 to 500,000 distinct CDR3 sequences, 11% recorded once. The data belong to a study of T-cell reconstitution after alpha-beta-depleted transplantation in children. This material consisted of PBMCs from the stem cell graft donor, taken from the stem cell graft. The receptor was derived from a human donor who donated a stem cell graft to a child with acute myeloid leukemia.

This CDR3 reads CASSTGTLPTNEKLFF. The CDR3 DNA reads TGTGCCAGCAGTACAGGGACCCTACCAACTAATGAAAAACTGTTTTTT. The V call is TRBV12-3 or TRBV12-4, the J call TRBJ1-4; possibly TRBD1 for D (6 bases). The length of the CDR3 is 16 residues. V lost 5 bases, J lost 0 bases, and 13 bases lay in between.